Shown below are 26 T cell receptor beta chains from a single sample sequenced in a study of patients and donors after allogeneic stem cell transplantation (dated by TCRdb to about 2020). The library was obtained by RT-PCR. TCRdb shows the sequencer as NextSeq 550. TCRdb passed the public sequencing reads through fastp at Q25 and MiXCR, retaining productive beta sequences. Rows are combined by CDR3 protein, so each entry shows the most common genes and DNA. The sample records 160,000 or so distinct CDR3 sequences, about 24% of which are singletons. Roughly a quarter of the sample comes from the top ten. The sample taken for sequencing was blood, either unsorted or a sorted T cell fraction (not recorded which). The receptor set was obtained from a human donor who was either an allogeneic HSCT recipient or a stem cell or donor lymphocyte infusion donor (not recorded which). It is not recorded whose cells these are; they may come from a transplant donor.

A few counts support this clonotype. V and J are TRBV7-3 and TRBJ2-3; the match to TRBD2 covers 9 bases. This CDR3 is built from 14 residues. The V segment lost 4 bases and the J segment 6 bases; nucleotides outside the gene matches: 5. Germline assignment: CDR1 SGHTA and CDR2 FQGTGA. The DNA for the CDR3 is TGTGCCAGCAGCTCAGGGACTAGCCGCGATACGCAGTATTTT. This gives the protein CASSSGTSRDTQYF.

The chain recombines TRBV14 with TRBJ1-3, with no clear D. The CDR3 is made up of 18 amino acids. Deletions cut 0 bases from V and 0 bases from J, with 15 bases between. CDR1 SGHDN and CDR2 FVKESK come from the germline V gene. CDR3 sequence reads: CASSQDEKGDRSGNTIYF. CDR3 nucleotides: TGTGCCAGCAGCCAAGATGAGAAGGGCGACCGCTCTGGAAACACCATATATTTT.

This clonotype was counted between two and nine times. V gene TRBV9 combines with J gene TRBJ1-2; D unresolved. CDR3 length: 15 residues. The V gene's germline CDR1 is SGDLS and CDR2 YYNGEE. Trimming removed 1 base from V and 3 bases from J, with 13 bases in between. CDR3 in amino acids: CASSVWGNSDYGYTF. In nucleotides, the CDR3 is TGTGCCAGCAGCGTATGGGGTAACAGTGACTATGGCTACACCTTC.

This clonotype was detected only a few times. The rearrangement uses TRBV12-3 or TRBV12-4 and TRBJ1-5, with a tentative D call TRBD1 (5 bases). V was clipped by 2 bases and J by 7 bases, with 9 bases between them. The CDR3 is 13 amino acids. The CDR3 DNA is TGTGCCAGCAGTTTAAGGGGTGAACAGCCCCAGCATTTT. As protein: CASSLRGEQPQHF.

In this sample, this clonotype turned up a few times. The V and J genes are TRBV20-1 and TRBJ1-5, with D perhaps TRBD1 (5 bases). The V gene lost 6 bases and the J gene lost 7 bases, with 13 bases spanning the gap. The germline V gene encodes CDR1 DFQATT and CDR2 SNEGSKA (reference sequence). CDR3 length: 12 residues. The CDR3 sequence is CSAGGFVQPQHF. DNA for the CDR3: TGCAGTGCCGGGGGGTTCGTCCAGCCCCAGCATTTT.

The V and J genes are TRBV5-5 and TRBJ2-7, with D unresolved. The CDR3 has 15 residues. Deletions cut 4 bases from V and 5 bases from J, with 19 bases between. Germline V gene sequence: CDR1 SGHKS, CDR2 YYEKEE (reference sequence). The CDR3 region is CASSRVGQRMDEQYF. CDR3 sequence (DNA): TGTGCCAGCAGCCGGGTCGGGCAAAGGATGGACGAGCAGTACTTC.

This chain uses TRBV12-3 or TRBV12-4 with TRBJ2-5, with D possibly matching TRBD1 (6 bases). The V end was cut by 6 bases, the J end by 1 base, with 12 bases between. The CDR3 extends over 14 amino acids. CDR3 in DNA: TGTGCCAGCAGCGGAGACAGGAGCCAAGAGACCCAGTACTTC. Translation: CASSGDRSQETQYF.

There are many counts of this clonotype. The chain couples TRBV29-1 to TRBJ1-2; TRBD1 aligns across 8 bases. The CDR3 is 18 amino acids. The ends lost 7 bases at V and 0 bases at J; junction bases unmatched: 19. The germline V gene has CDR1 SQVTM and CDR2 ANQGSEA. CDR3 bases: TGCAGCGCCTTCATAGGACAGGGATCCCACCGAGCTAACTATGGCTACACCTTC. Protein sequence: CSAFIGQGSHRANYGYTF.

This clonotype was observed a few times. The chain employs TRBV7-9 and TRBJ1-5; D remains unclear. Germline-derived CDR1 and CDR2 are SEHNR and FQNEAQ (reference sequence). Trimming took off 9 bases at V and 4 bases at J, with 4 bases between the two ends. This CDR3 contains 10 residues. CDR3 in DNA: TGTGCCAGGAAGAATCAGCCCCAGCATTTT. Its protein is CARKNQPQHF. The variable domain in full, with the rest retrieved from reference TRBV7-9 and TRBJ1-5, is DTGVSQNPRHKITKRGQNVTFRCDPISEHNRLYWYRQTLGQGPEFLTYFQNEAQLEKSRLLSDRFSAERPKGSFSTLEIQRTEQGDSAMYLCARKNQPQHFGDGTRLSIL.

This clonotype was counted only a few times. This chain links TRBV12-3 or TRBV12-4 with TRBJ2-3; the D is unclear. Trimming cost V 6 bases and J 2 bases, with 9 bases left between them. The CDR3 extends over 13 amino acids. In nucleotides, the CDR3 is TGTGCCAGCAGATCCAGATACACAGATACGCAGTATTTT. This codes for CASRSRYTDTQYF.

A few counts support this clonotype. The chain couples TRBV20-1 to TRBJ2-1, with 12 bases lining up with TRBD2. V trimming: 0 bases; J trimming: 1 base; junction bases outside the gene matches: 4. This CDR3 contains 17 residues. Germline V lookup: CDR1 DFQATT, CDR2 SNEGSKA (reference sequence). The CDR3 coding sequence is TGCAGTGCTAGAGACCTAGCGGGGGGGTCTTCCTACAATGAGCAGTTCTTC. This gives the protein CSARDLAGGSSYNEQFF.

Many counts were recorded for this clonotype. V gene TRBV12-3 or TRBV12-4 combines with J gene TRBJ1-3; weak D call: TRBD1 (5 bases). The CDR3 is 17 amino acids. V shed 3 bases and J shed 0 bases, with 15 bases lying between them. CDR3 sequence reads: CASSFYPGTTSGNTIYF. The DNA of the CDR3 is TGTGCCAGCAGTTTTTACCCAGGGACCACCTCTGGAAACACCATATATTTT.

This clonotype was observed a handful of times. The chain carries TRBV29-1 and TRBJ1-4; the match to TRBD1 covers 7 bases. The CDR3 is made up of 13 amino acids. The J segment lost 8 bases and the V segment lost 6 bases, leaving 9 bases of the junction unmatched. Germline V gene data show CDR1 as SQVTM and CDR2 as ANQGSEA. CDR3 nucleotides: TGCAGCGTCAGACAGGGCCTCGGGGAAAAACTGTTTTTT. It translates to CSVRQGLGEKLFF.

The CDR3 loop is CASSLLRPQPQHF. The CDR3 nucleotides are TGCGCCAGCAGCTTATTACGGCCTCAGCCCCAGCATTTT. The V and J genes are TRBV5-1 and TRBJ1-5; D is ambiguous. The CDR3 is 13 amino acids. CDR1 and CDR2 (germline): SGHRS, YFSETQ. V was trimmed by 2 bases and J by 6 bases, leaving 9 bases between them.

In regard to this clonotype: An end of the junction does not agree with germline; a read error may underlie this. This chain joins TRBV10-3 and TRBJ1-6; TRBD1 matches 11 bases. Germline lookup yields CDR1 ENHRY and CDR2 SYGVKD. The CDR3 runs to 15 residues. CDR3 nucleotides: TGCGCCATCAGTGCCGGGACAGGGGGAAATTCACCCCTCCACTTT. Amino acids: CAISAGTGGNSPLHF.

This clonotype came up many times. V usage is TRBV3-1 and J usage is TRBJ2-3; possibly TRBD1 for D (5 bases). The V gene lost 4 bases and the J gene lost 4 bases, with 21 bases spanning the gap. In germline, CDR1 is LGHDT, CDR2 YNNKEL (reference sequence). This CDR3 region has 17 residues. The CDR3 coding sequence is TGTGCCAGCAGCCGCCCAATACCAGGACAATCGCCAGATACGCAGTATTTT. Its translation: CASSRPIPGQSPDTQYF.

The V call is TRBV9, the J call TRBJ1-1; D remains ambiguous. This CDR3 spans 11 amino acids. Between the trimmed V and J ends, which lost 3 bases and 5 bases, there was a span of 5 bases. The germline gives CDR1 SGDLS, CDR2 YYNGEE. In DNA, the CDR3 is TGTGCCAGCAGCGCCGGGACTGAAGCTTTCTTT. This encodes CASSAGTEAFF.

The gene calls are TRBV13 and TRBJ2-2; 13 bases are a match to TRBD2. V was pared by 5 bases and J by 1 base, with 7 bases of the junction left unmatched. CDR1 and CDR2 (germline): PRHDT, FYEKMQ (reference sequence). The CDR3 length is 18 residues. Here the CDR3 reads CASSPRTSGSWNTGELFF. The CDR3 DNA reads as TGTGCCAGCAGCCCCAGGACTAGCGGGAGTTGGAACACCGGGGAGCTGTTTTTT. The whole variable domain, filled in from reference TRBV13 and TRBJ2-2, reads AAGVIQSPRHLIKEKRETATLKCYPIPRHDTVYWYQQGPGQDPQFLISFYEKMQSDKGSIPDRFSAQQFSDYHSELNMSSLELGDSALYFCASSPRTSGSWNTGELFFGEGSRLTVL.

The sample holds a few counts of this clonotype. The chain links TRBV20-1 to TRBJ1-1; 9 bases fit TRBD1. The germline V gene encodes CDR1 DFQATT and CDR2 SNEGSKA (reference sequence). Unmatched junction bases numbered 13, after V lost 1 base and J lost 4 bases. The CDR3 totals 17 residues. The CDR3 sequence: CSARVLRDREWVTEAFF. CDR3 DNA sequence: TGCAGTGCTAGAGTCCTCCGGGACAGGGAATGGGTCACTGAAGCTTTCTTT.

This clonotype came up a few times. The genes are TRBV19 and TRBJ2-3, with TRBD1 identical over 7 bases. The germline V gene encodes CDR1 LNHDA and CDR2 SQIVND (reference sequence). The junction had 3 bases not matched to a gene; V was cut back by 4 bases and J by 2 bases. The CDR3 loop spans 14 amino acids. The DNA of the CDR3 is TGTGCCAGTAGTACGGGACAGACCACAGATACGCAGTATTTT. This codes for CASSTGQTTDTQYF. Variable domain in full (rest from reference TRBV19 and TRBJ2-3): DGGITQSPKYLFRKEGQNVTLSCEQNLNHDAMYWYRQDPGQGLRLIYYSQIVNDFQKGDIAEGYSVSREKKESFPLTVTSAQKNPTAFYLCASSTGQTTDTQYFGPGTRLTVL.

This clonotype was observed a few times. The chain combines TRBV6-2 or TRBV6-3 with TRBJ1-5; 8 nucleotides line up with TRBD1. Germline trimming cut 2 bases from V and 0 bases from J; bases unmatched to any gene: 3. Germline-derived CDR1 and CDR2 are MNHEY and SVGEGT. The CDR3 has 16 residues. In nucleotides, the CDR3 is TGTGCCAGCAGTTACCGGACAGGGATTAGCAATCAGCCCCAGCATTTT. Residues: CASSYRTGISNQPQHF.

This clonotype has more than one count but fewer than ten. J is TRBJ1-1 and V is TRBV7-3, with D maybe TRBD1 (5 bases). The CDR3 loop spans 13 amino acids. Germline loops: CDR1 SGHTA, CDR2 FQGTGA. Trimming removed 4 bases at V and 4 bases at J, with 10 bases between. CDR3 residues: CASSSGGTTEAFF. CDR3 DNA: TGTGCCAGCAGCTCCGGGGGAACCACTGAAGCTTTCTTT.

Turning to this clonotype: One junction end disagrees with the germline gene, perhaps due to a read error. CDR3 loop: CASSQHPTSGSSDTHYF. CDR3 nucleotide sequence: TGCGCCAGCAGCCAGCACCCGACTAGCGGGAGTTCGGATACGCACTATTTT. The gene calls are TRBV4-3 and TRBJ2-3, with 12 bases matching TRBD2. The CDR3 loop spans 17 amino acids. Germline CDR1 is LGHNA and CDR2 is YSLEER.

CDR3 DNA sequence: TGCGCCAGCAGCTACCGGACTAGCGGAACGAACACAGATACGCAGTATTTT. It codes for CASSYRTSGTNTDTQYF. The chain couples TRBV5-1 to TRBJ2-3; 10 nucleotides line up with TRBD2. V lost 3 bases, J lost 2 bases, and 9 bases stayed unmatched. The CDR3 is made up of 17 amino acids. CDR1 and CDR2 (germline): SGHRS, YFSETQ.

V gene TRBV12-3 or TRBV12-4 combines with J gene TRBJ1-5, with 8 bases fitting TRBD1. This CDR3 spans 13 amino acids. V shed 5 bases, J shed 4 bases, and the junction held 1 base outside the gene matches. CDR3 sequence (DNA): TGTGCCAGCAGTGACAGGGGTAATCAGCCCCAGCATTTT. Translated, it gives CASSDRGNQPQHF.

The sample holds many counts of this clonotype. The CDR3 region is CASSRDDLSQPQHF. CDR3 bases: TGTGCCAGCAGTCGGGACGACCTCTCTCAGCCCCAGCATTTT. The chain combines TRBV12-3 or TRBV12-4 with TRBJ1-5; D may be TRBD1 (5 bases). The CDR3 length is 14 residues. V lost 5 bases, J lost 6 bases, and 14 bases lay in between.